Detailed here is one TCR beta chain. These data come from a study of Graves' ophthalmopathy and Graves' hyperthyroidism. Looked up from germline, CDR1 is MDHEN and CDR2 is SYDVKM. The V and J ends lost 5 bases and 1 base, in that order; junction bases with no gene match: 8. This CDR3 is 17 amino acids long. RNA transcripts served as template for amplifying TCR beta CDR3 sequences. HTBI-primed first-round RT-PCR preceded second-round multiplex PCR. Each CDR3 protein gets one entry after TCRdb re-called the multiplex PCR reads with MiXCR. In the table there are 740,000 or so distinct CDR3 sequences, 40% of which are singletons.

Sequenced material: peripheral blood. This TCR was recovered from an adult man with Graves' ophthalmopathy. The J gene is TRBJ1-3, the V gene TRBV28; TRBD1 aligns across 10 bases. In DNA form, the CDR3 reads TGTGCCAGCAGTCAAAGGACAGGGGGGCGGTCTGGAAACACCATATATTTT. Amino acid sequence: CASSQRTGGRSGNTIYF.